Given below is one T cell receptor (beta chain) in context. Its specificity is unknown. This specimen comes from a study of graft-versus-host responses after intestinal transplantation. About the research overall: Once they had received anti-thymocyte globulin induction, all recipients took tacrolimus and steroids for around 3 years. The study, taken as a whole, reports: Analysis identified GvH clones in recipient marrow, with some appearing first in ileum or blood. Declines in HvG clones occurring early post-transplant were associated with peak circulating GvH clone levels.

The CDR3 has 14 residues. The J segment lost 3 bases and the V segment lost 5 bases, leaving 5 bases of the junction unmatched. Germline loops: CDR1 MNHNS, CDR2 SASEGT. Method: immunoSEQ multiplex PCR; TCRdb's copy keeps in-frame clones and lacks some. Here the sample spans about 40,000 clones, about 89% being singletons. The receptor was isolated from a human patient who received an intestinal transplant, so some T cells may come from the graft donor. The sequencing used PBMCs, collected around 43 weeks after intestinal transplant. The V call is TRBV6-1, the J call TRBJ2-7; TRBD1 aligns across 9 bases. The CDR3 DNA reads TGTGCCAGCAGTACCGGGACAGGGCTCTACGAGCAGTACTTC. This encodes CASSTGTGLYEQYF.